The entry below gives a single T cell receptor beta chain sequence along with its context. This sample was included in a study of blood T cell repertoires in COVID-19. Study-wide context: PBMCs, B-cell-depleted T cells, or T cells provided the cDNA or gDNA that made up the material.

Trimming removed 6 bases from V and 1 base from J, with 4 bases in between. CDR1 SQVTM and CDR2 ANQGSEA come from the germline V gene. This CDR3 is built from 11 residues. Here immunoSEQ multiplex PCR was the method, and the copy in TCRdb shows in-frame clones only, minus some. The sample gives 220,000 or so clones, over 70% of which show up once; about 5.5% is in the top ten. Input material: peripheral blood. The gene calls are TRBV29-1 and TRBJ2-1, with unresolved D. This TCR was sampled from a woman in her sixties or seventies with acute or convalescent COVID-19. CDR3 coding DNA: TGCAGCGTCGGTTCCTACAATGAGCAGTTCTTC. Translated, it gives CSVGSYNEQFF.